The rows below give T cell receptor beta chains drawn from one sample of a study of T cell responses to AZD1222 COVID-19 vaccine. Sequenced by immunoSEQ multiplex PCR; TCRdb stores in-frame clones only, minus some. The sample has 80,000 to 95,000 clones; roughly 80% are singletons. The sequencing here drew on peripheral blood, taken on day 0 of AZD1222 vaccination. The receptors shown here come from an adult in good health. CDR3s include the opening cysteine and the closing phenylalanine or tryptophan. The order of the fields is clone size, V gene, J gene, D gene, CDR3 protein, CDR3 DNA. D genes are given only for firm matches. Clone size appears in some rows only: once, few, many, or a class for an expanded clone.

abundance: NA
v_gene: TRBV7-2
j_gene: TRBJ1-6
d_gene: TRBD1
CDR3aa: CASSLSVGQGNSPLHF
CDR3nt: TGTGCCAGCAGCTTATCAGTAGGACAGGGGAATTCACCCCTCCACTTT

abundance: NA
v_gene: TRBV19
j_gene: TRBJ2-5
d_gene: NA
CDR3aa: CASSRGSGYETQYF
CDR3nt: TGTGCCAGTAGTAGGGGTTCGGGGTATGAGACCCAGTACTTC

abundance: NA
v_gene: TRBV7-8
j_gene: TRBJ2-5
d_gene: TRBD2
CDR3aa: CASSIRLAQTQYF
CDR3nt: TGTGCCAGCAGCATTCGACTAGCCCAGACCCAGTACTTC

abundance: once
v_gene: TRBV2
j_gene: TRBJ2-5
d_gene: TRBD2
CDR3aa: CASSEEGLAGVQETQYF
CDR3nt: TGTGCCAGCAGTGAAGAGGGACTAGCGGGGGTCCAAGAGACCCAGTACTTC

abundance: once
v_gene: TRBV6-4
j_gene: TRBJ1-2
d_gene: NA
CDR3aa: CASSPEGTGYNYGYTF
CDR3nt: TGTGCCAGCAGTCCCGAGGGGACGGGCTATAACTATGGCTACACCTTC

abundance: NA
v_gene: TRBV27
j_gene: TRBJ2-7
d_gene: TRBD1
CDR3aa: CASSIRQGSYEQYF
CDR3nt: TGTGCCAGCAGTATTAGACAGGGTAGCTACGAGCAGTACTTC

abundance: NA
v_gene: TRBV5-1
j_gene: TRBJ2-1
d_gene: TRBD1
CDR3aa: CASSLTGQGENEQFF
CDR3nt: TGCGCCAGCAGCTTGACGGGACAGGGAGAGAATGAGCAGTTCTTC

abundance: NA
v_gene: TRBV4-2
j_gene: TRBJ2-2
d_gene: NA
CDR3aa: CASSVSRISTGELFF
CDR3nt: TGTGCCAGCAGCGTATCCAGGATAAGCACCGGGGAGCTGTTTTTT

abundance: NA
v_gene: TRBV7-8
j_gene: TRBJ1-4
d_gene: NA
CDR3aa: CASSLPYRDPYEKLFF
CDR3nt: TGTGCCAGCAGCTTACCCTACAGGGACCCTTATGAAAAACTGTTTTTT

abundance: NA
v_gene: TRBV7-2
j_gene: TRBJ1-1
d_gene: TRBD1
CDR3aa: CASSPSGTVNTEAFF
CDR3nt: TGTGCCAGCAGCCCCTCCGGGACAGTAAACACTGAAGCTTTCTTT

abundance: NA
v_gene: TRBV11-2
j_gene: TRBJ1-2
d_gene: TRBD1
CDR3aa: CASSLTGWGYTF
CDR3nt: TGTGCCAGCAGCTTGACAGGGTGGGGCTACACCTTC

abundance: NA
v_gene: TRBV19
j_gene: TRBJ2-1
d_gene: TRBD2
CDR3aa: CASSSHGLAGVGNNEQFF
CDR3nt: TGTGCCAGTAGTAGTCACGGACTAGCGGGAGTTGGGAACAATGAGCAGTTCTTC

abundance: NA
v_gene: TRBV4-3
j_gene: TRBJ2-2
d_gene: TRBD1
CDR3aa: CASSQLGTGETGELFF
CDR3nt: TGCGCCAGCAGCCAACTCGGGACAGGGGAAACCGGGGAGCTGTTTTTT

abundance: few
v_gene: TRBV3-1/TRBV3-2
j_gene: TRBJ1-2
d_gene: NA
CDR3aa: CASSQLQISYGYTF
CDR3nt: TGTGCCAGCAGCCAACTCCAGATTAGCTATGGCTACACCTTC

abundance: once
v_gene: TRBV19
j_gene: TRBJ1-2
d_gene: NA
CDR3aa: CASSIRPPTRILPEKLYGYTF
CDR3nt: TGTGCCAGTAGTATACGTCCTCCAACCCGAATACTTCCGGAGAAGCTCTATGGCTACACCTTC

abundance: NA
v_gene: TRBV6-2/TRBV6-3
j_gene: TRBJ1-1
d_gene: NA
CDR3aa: CASRLNVGNTEAFF
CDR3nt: TGTGCCAGCCGCCTAAACGTTGGGAACACTGAAGCTTTCTTT

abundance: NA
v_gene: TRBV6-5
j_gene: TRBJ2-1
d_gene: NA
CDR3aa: CASNPGASYNEQFF
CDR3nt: TGTGCCAGCAACCCAGGGGCTTCTTACAATGAGCAGTTCTTC

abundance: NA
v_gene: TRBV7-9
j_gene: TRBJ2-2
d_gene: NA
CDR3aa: CASSLVAVNTGELFF
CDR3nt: TGTGCCAGCAGCTTGGTAGCGGTTAACACCGGGGAGCTGTTTTTT

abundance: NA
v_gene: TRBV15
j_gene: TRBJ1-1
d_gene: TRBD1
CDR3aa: CATSRGGQGNTEAFF
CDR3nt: TGTGCCACCAGCAGAGGGGGACAGGGGAACACTGAAGCTTTCTTT

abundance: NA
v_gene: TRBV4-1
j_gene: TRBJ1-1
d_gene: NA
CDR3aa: CASSQDLQAATEAFF
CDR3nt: TGCGCCAGCAGCCAAGATTTACAGGCGGCCACTGAAGCTTTCTTT

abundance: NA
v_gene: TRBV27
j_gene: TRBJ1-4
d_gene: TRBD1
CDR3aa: CASRIEGAGEKLFF
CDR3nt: TGTGCCAGCAGAATCGAGGGGGCAGGGGAAAAACTGTTTTTT

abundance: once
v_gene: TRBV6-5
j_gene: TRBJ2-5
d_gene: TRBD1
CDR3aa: CASSYGQGVPETQYF
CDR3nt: TGTGCCAGCAGTTATGGGCAGGGGGTCCCCGAGACCCAGTACTTC

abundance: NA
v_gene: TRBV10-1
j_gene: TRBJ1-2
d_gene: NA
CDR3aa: CASSESLNYGYTF
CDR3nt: TGCGCCAGCAGTGAGTCGTTGAACTATGGCTACACCTTC

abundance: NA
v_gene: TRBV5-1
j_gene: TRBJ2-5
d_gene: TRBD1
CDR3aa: CASSFTGTGLQETQYF
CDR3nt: TGCGCCAGCAGCTTCACCGGGACAGGGCTCCAAGAGACCCAGTACTTC

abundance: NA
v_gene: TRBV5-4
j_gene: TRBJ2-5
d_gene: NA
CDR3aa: CASSLGWEQETQYF
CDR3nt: TGTGCCAGCAGCTTGGGGTGGGAGCAAGAGACCCAGTACTTC

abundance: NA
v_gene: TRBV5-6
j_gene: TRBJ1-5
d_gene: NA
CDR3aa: CASSLGRLNQPQHF
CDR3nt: TGTGCCAGCAGCTTAGGGCGGCTCAATCAGCCCCAGCATTTT

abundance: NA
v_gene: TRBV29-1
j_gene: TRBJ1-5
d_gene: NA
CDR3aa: CSVYEGGNQPQHF
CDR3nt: TGCAGCGTCTACGAAGGCGGCAATCAGCCCCAGCATTTT

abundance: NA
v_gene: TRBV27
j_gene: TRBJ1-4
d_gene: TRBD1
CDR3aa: CASSLLGQYGGPNEKLFF
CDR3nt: TGTGCCAGCAGTTTATTGGGACAGTATGGGGGCCCTAATGAAAAACTGTTTTTT

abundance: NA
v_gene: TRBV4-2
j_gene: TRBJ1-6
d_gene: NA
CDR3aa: CASSQGEILNSPLHF
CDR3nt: TGTGCCAGCAGCCAAGGAGAGATACTAAATTCACCCCTCCACTTT